One sample yielded the 25 T cell receptor beta chains listed below, sequenced in a study of blood T cell repertoires in COVID-19. Libraries were prepared by immunoSEQ multiplex PCR; TCRdb keeps only in-frame clonotypes and omits some of them. Among about 68,000 clones, approximately 85% were seen once, and the ten largest hold roughly 24%. Sequencing was carried out using peripheral blood. These receptors originate from a man in his fifties or sixties with acute or convalescent COVID-19.

The V gene is TRBV30, the J gene TRBJ2-3; no firm D call. Trimming left V 1 base short and J 0 bases short, with 8 bases between. CDR1 is GTSNPN and CDR2 is SVGIG in the germline V gene (reference sequence). CDR3 length: 14 amino acids. The CDR3 nucleotides are TGTGCCTGGAGTGGAGGAATTAGCACAGATACGCAGTATTTT. This encodes CAWSGGISTDTQYF.

This chain connects TRBV6-5 to TRBJ1-1; no clear D. The length of the CDR3 is 13 residues. CDR1 MNHEY and CDR2 SVGAGI come from the germline V gene. Trimming shortened V by 6 bases and J by 3 bases, and 11 bases separated the two germline ends. The CDR3 is CASSRGMYTEAFF. The CDR3 nucleotides read TGTGCCAGCAGCCGAGGAATGTACACTGAAGCTTTCTTT.

This sequence joins TRBV7-9 and TRBJ1-3; the D gene is possibly TRBD1 (6 bases). From germline, CDR1 is SEHNR and CDR2 FQNEAQ (reference sequence). This CDR3 spans 15 amino acids. Trimming pared 7 bases from V and 7 bases from J, leaving 20 bases between. The CDR3 is CASIAQGKGSNTIYF. CDR3 sequence (DNA): TGTGCCAGCATCGCCCAGGGGAAGGGTTCTAACACCATATATTTT.

The rearrangement links TRBV5-6 to TRBJ2-1; 8 bases map to TRBD1. The CDR3 has 15 residues. The V and J ends lost 2 bases and 4 bases, in that order; junction bases with no gene match: 5. The germline V gene encodes CDR1 SGHDT and CDR2 YYEEEE. The CDR3, as DNA: TGTGCCAGCAGCTTCTTGGACAGGGCTTACAATGAGCAGTTCTTC. It codes for CASSFLDRAYNEQFF.

The chain recombines TRBV29-1 with TRBJ1-2, with TRBD1 as a possible D gene (5 bases). The CDR3 covers 12 residues. V was clipped by 7 bases and J by 8 bases, with 17 bases between them. The V gene's germline CDR1 is SQVTM and CDR2 ANQGSEA. CDR3 nucleotide sequence: TGCAGCGCCGAAAATGAAAGGGGAGGCTACACCTTC. This translates into CSAENERGGYTF.

The chain employs TRBV24-1 and TRBJ2-3; weak D call: TRBD2 (6 bases). Germline lookup yields CDR1 KGHDR and CDR2 SFDVKD. The CDR3 consists of 15 residues. V was cut by 3 bases and J by 5 bases, with 14 bases left in between. Here the CDR3 reads CATSDTLEGRDTQYF. DNA of the CDR3: TGTGCCACCAGTGATACCCTGGAGGGCAGAGATACGCAGTATTTT.

In its sample, this clone was seen a few times. The chain links TRBV29-1 to TRBJ2-2; 7 nucleotides agree with TRBD1. The CDR3 sequence is 14 residues long. CDR1 SQVTM and CDR2 ANQGSEA come from the germline V gene. V was pared by 7 bases and J by 3 bases, with 8 bases of the junction left unmatched. The DNA for the CDR3 is TGCAGCGCTCGTGACAGGGTAGACACCGGGGAGCTGTTTTTT. This encodes CSARDRVDTGELFF.

The chain recombines TRBV7-9 with TRBJ2-1; 7 bases agree with TRBD2. The junction had 4 bases not matched to a gene; V was cut back by 4 bases and J by 7 bases. The CDR3 covers 13 residues. Germline CDR1 is SEHNR and CDR2 is FQNEAQ (reference sequence). CDR3 loop: CASSYAGENEQFF. The CDR3 nucleotides read TGTGCCAGCAGCTACGCGGGGGAGAATGAGCAGTTCTTC.

The rearrangement links TRBV30 to TRBJ1-2; no reliable D call. Germline V CDR1 and CDR2: GTSNPN, SVGIG (reference sequence). V lost 8 bases, J lost 0 bases, and 10 bases lay in between. This CDR3 spans 12 amino acids. This chain's CDR3 is CAVQITNYGYTF. The DNA for the CDR3 is TGTGCCGTACAGATAACTAACTATGGCTACACCTTC.

J is TRBJ2-7 and V is TRBV5-1; 15 bases agree with TRBD2. Germline trimming cut 4 bases from V and 3 bases from J; bases unmatched to any gene: 8. CDR3 size: 17 residues. Germline CDR1 SGHRS, CDR2 YFSETQ. The CDR3 sequence: CASSIGTSGGSFYEQYF. CDR3 in DNA: TGCGCCAGCAGCATCGGGACTAGCGGGGGGTCCTTCTACGAGCAGTACTTC. The whole variable domain, filled in from reference TRBV5-1 and TRBJ2-7, reads KAGVTQTPRYLIKTRGQQVTLSCSPISGHRSVSWYQQTPGQGLQFLFEYFSETQRNKGNFPGRFSGRQFSNSRSEMNVSTLELGDSALYLCASSIGTSGGSFYEQYFGPGTRLTVT.

The chain uses TRBV7-8 and TRBJ2-1, with TRBD2 identical over 10 bases. Trimming removed 2 bases from V and 4 bases from J; junction bases left unmatched: 11. This CDR3 region has 18 residues. CDR1 is SGHVS and CDR2 is FQNEAQ in the germline V gene. The CDR3 DNA follows: TGTGCCAGCAGCTTACAGCTGGCTAGCGGGGGTACGTACAATGAGCAGTTCTTC. Its translation is CASSLQLASGGTYNEQFF.

The chain combines TRBV2 with TRBJ2-5, with TRBD2 matching over 7 bases. CDR1 SNHLY and CDR2 FYNNEI come from the germline V gene. V trimming: 6 bases; J trimming: 5 bases; junction bases outside the gene matches: 12. The CDR3 loop spans 15 amino acids. CDR3 in DNA: TGTGCCAGCAGCAAAATTCAGCGGGGACGGGAGACCCAGTACTTC. Its translation: CASSKIQRGRETQYF. Based on the CDR3 plus reference TRBV2 and TRBJ2-5, the full variable domain is EPEVTQTPSHQVTQMGQEVILRCVPISNHLYFYWYRQILGQKVEFLVSFYNNEISEKSEIFDDQFSVERPDGSNFTLKIRSTKLEDSAMYFCASSKIQRGRETQYFGPGTRLLVL.

The chain uses TRBV6-5 and TRBJ1-6, with a weak D call TRBD1 (5 bases). Trimming shortened V by 4 bases and J by 14 bases, and 24 bases separated the two germline ends. CDR1 is MNHEY and CDR2 is SVGAGI in the germline V gene. The CDR3 has 16 amino acids. The CDR3 sequence is CASSSVRVRGLGTLHF. The CDR3 coding sequence is TGTGCCAGCAGTTCCGTCCGGGTTAGGGGCTTGGGGACCCTCCACTTT.

The chain couples TRBV6-6 to TRBJ1-5, with 8 nucleotides matching TRBD1. V dropped 2 bases and J dropped 5; count of bases not matched to a gene: 5. Germline CDR1 MNHNY, CDR2 SVGAGI (reference sequence). The CDR3 runs to 15 residues. The CDR3 nucleotides are TGTGCCAGCAGTTACACTACAGGGGGTTATCAGCCCCAGCATTTT. Translation: CASSYTTGGYQPQHF.

The chain recombines TRBV6-5 with TRBJ1-1, with D possibly matching TRBD1 (6 bases). The length of the CDR3 is 15 residues. The germline V gene encodes CDR1 MNHEY and CDR2 SVGAGI. V lost 2 bases and J lost 4, with 14 bases in between. The CDR3 is CASSYGYREGTEAFF. CDR3 DNA sequence: TGTGCCAGCAGTTACGGATACAGGGAGGGCACTGAAGCTTTCTTT.

The rearrangement links TRBV5-5 to TRBJ1-5; 7 nucleotides agree with TRBD1. V trimming: 4 bases; J trimming: 5 bases; junction bases outside the gene matches: 3. Per the germline V gene, CDR1 is SGHKS and CDR2 is YYEKEE (reference sequence). The CDR3 runs 13 residues. CDR3 region: CASSTGTDQPQHF. In DNA form, the CDR3 reads TGTGCCAGCAGCACCGGGACAGATCAGCCCCAGCATTTT.

The J gene is TRBJ2-7, the V gene TRBV30, with D perhaps TRBD2 (6 bases). Germline values: CDR1 GTSNPN, CDR2 SVGIG (reference sequence). Trimming took 3 bases from V and 0 from J, leaving 12 bases between them. This CDR3 has 14 amino acids. Written as DNA, the CDR3 is TGTGCCTGGAGAAGGGCGGGAAGCTCCTACGAGCAGTACGTC. It translates to CAWRRAGSSYEQYV.

The chain uses TRBV25-1 and TRBJ2-3, with 7 bases lining up with TRBD2. In germline, CDR1 is MGHDK, CDR2 SYGVNS. CDR3 length: 13 residues. Trimming removed 8 bases from V and 2 bases from J; junction bases left unmatched: 4. CDR3 in DNA: TGTGCCAGCGGGGGACTATTCACAGATACGCAGTATTTT. It yields the protein CASGGLFTDTQYF.

In this sample, this clone turned up a few times. The CDR3 DNA reads TGTGCCAGCAGCCCCTCCTTGCGGGACACTGAAGCTTTCTTT. It encodes CASSPSLRDTEAFF. The chain recombines TRBV9 with TRBJ1-1; D gene uncertain. The CDR3 has 14 residues. Germline loops: CDR1 SGDLS, CDR2 YYNGEE. With 4 bases removed from V and 3 bases from J, the gap between germline ends came to 13 bases.

The chain uses TRBV19 and TRBJ1-1; D unresolved. V was clipped by 2 bases and J by 2 bases, with 12 bases between them. CDR3 length: 15 residues. Germline CDR1 is LNHDA and CDR2 is SQIVND (reference sequence). CDR3 in DNA: TGTGCCAGTAGTATAACGGGAGGAGATAACACTGAAGCTTTCTTT. Translating it yields CASSITGGDNTEAFF.

The chain links TRBV19 to TRBJ1-5, with D perhaps matching TRBD1 (6 bases). The CDR3 is made up of 15 amino acids. Trimming took off 3 bases at V and 6 bases at J, with 15 bases between the two ends. The germline gives CDR1 LNHDA, CDR2 SQIVND (reference sequence). The CDR3 coding sequence is TGTGCCAGTAGTATTGGTACAGGGTACAGTCAGCCCCAGCATTTT. Its translation is CASSIGTGYSQPQHF. Using reference TRBV19 and TRBJ1-5 for the parts outside the CDR3, the full variable domain is DGGITQSPKYLFRKEGQNVTLSCEQNLNHDAMYWYRQDPGQGLRLIYYSQIVNDFQKGDIAEGYSVSREKKESFPLTVTSAQKNPTAFYLCASSIGTGYSQPQHFGDGTRLSIL.

The rearrangement uses TRBV6-5 and TRBJ2-3; 8 bases line up with TRBD1. Losses at the gene ends were 0 bases for V and 2 bases for J; bases not matched to a gene: 4. The CDR3 is 16 amino acids. CDR1 MNHEY and CDR2 SVGAGI come from the germline V gene. CDR3 in DNA: TGTGCCAGCAGTTACTCGGGGACAGGAGTCACAGATACGCAGTATTTT. This translates into CASSYSGTGVTDTQYF.

CDR3: CAWSNRGRSEQYV. CDR3 bases: TGTGCCTGGAGTAATAGGGGCAGGTCCGAGCAGTACGTC. The chain couples TRBV30 to TRBJ2-7; TRBD1 might be the D (5 bases). Germline lookup yields CDR1 GTSNPN and CDR2 SVGIG (reference sequence). CDR3 length: 13 amino acids. V lost 2 bases to trimming and J lost 6 bases, with 14 bases between them.

The chain recombines TRBV5-4 with TRBJ2-2, with TRBD2 matching 7 bases. The trim removed 4 bases at V and 7 bases at J, leaving 10 bases unmatched. This CDR3 is 15 amino acids long. Germline V gives CDR1 SGHNT, CDR2 YYREEE (reference sequence). The DNA for the CDR3 is TGTGCCAGCAGCCCTACGCGGGGGATGGACGGGGAGCTGTTTTTT. It specifies CASSPTRGMDGELFF.

The V call is TRBV15, the J call TRBJ1-6; unclear D gene. The germline gives CDR1 LNHNV, CDR2 YYDKDF (reference sequence). The CDR3 runs to 14 residues. Trimming removed 3 bases from V and 6 bases from J, with 9 bases in between. The chain's CDR3 is CATSSEGANSPLHF. CDR3 DNA: TGTGCCACCAGCAGCGAGGGAGCTAATTCACCCCTCCACTTT.